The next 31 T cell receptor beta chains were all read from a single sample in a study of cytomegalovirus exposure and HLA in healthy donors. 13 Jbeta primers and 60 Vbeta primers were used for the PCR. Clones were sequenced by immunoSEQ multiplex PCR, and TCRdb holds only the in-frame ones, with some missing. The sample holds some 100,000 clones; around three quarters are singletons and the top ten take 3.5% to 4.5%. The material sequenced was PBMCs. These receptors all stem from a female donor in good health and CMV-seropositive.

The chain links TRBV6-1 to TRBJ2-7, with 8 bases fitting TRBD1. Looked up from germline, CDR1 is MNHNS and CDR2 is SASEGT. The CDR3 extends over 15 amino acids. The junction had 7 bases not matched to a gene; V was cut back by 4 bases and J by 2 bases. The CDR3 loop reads CASSADRASAYEQYF. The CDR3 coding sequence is TGTGCCAGCAGTGCGGACAGGGCGTCGGCCTACGAGCAGTACTTC.

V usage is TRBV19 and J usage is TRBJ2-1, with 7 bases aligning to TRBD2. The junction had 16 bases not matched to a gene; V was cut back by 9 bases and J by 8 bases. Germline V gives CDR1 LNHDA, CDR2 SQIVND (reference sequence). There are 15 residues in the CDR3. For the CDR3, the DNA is TGTGCCAGCCTCACTGGGGAGGGAAGGCTGGATGAGCAGTTCTTC. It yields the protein CASLTGEGRLDEQFF. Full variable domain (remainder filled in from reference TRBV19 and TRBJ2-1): DGGITQSPKYLFRKEGQNVTLSCEQNLNHDAMYWYRQDPGQGLRLIYYSQIVNDFQKGDIAEGYSVSREKKESFPLTVTSAQKNPTAFYLCASLTGEGRLDEQFFGPGTRLTVL.

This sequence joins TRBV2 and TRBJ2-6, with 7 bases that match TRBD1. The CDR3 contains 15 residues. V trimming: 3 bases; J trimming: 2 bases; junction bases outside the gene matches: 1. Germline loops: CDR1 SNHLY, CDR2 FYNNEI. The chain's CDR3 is CASSETGTGANVLTF. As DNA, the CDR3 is TGTGCCAGCAGTGAGACAGGGACTGGGGCCAACGTCCTGACTTTC.

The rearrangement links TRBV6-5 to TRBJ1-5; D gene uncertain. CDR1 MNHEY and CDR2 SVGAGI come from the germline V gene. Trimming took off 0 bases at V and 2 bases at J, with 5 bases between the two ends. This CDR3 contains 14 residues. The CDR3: CASSYSLGNQPQHF. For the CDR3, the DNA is TGTGCCAGCAGTTACTCGTTAGGCAATCAGCCCCAGCATTTT.

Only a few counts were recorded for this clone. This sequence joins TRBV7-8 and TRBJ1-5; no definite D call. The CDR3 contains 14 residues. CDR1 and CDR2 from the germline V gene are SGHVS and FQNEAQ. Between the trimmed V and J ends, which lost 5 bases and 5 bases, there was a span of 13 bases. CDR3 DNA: TGTGCCAGCAGCGCATGGGCTCCGCATCAGCCCCAGCATTTT. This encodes CASSAWAPHQPQHF. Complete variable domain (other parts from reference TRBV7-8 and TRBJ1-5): GAGVSQSPRYKVAKRGQDVALRCDPISGHVSLFWYQQALGQGPEFLTYFQNEAQLDKSGLPSDRFFAERPEGSVSTLKIQRTQQEDSAVYLCASSAWAPHQPQHFGDGTRLSIL.

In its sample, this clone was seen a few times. The DNA for the CDR3 is TGTGCCAGCAAAGGGGACAGCGCCTACAATGAGCAGTTCTTC. Residues: CASKGDSAYNEQFF. The chain recombines TRBV2 with TRBJ2-1, with TRBD1 matching 7 bases. The J segment lost 2 bases and the V segment lost 7 bases, leaving 5 bases of the junction unmatched. This CDR3 region has 14 residues. CDR1 is SNHLY and CDR2 is FYNNEI in the germline V gene.

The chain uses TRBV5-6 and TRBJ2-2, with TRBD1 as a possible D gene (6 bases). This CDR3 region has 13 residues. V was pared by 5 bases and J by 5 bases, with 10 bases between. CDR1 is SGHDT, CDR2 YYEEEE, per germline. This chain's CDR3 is CASRSGVTGELFF. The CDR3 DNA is TGTGCCAGCAGATCAGGGGTTACCGGGGAGCTGTTTTTT. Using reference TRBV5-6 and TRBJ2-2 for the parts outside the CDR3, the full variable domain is DAGVTQSPTHLIKTRGQQVTLRCSPKSGHDTVSWYQQALGQGPQFIFQYYEEEERQRGNFPDRFSGHQFPNYSSELNVNALLLGDSALYLCASRSGVTGELFFGEGSRLTVL.

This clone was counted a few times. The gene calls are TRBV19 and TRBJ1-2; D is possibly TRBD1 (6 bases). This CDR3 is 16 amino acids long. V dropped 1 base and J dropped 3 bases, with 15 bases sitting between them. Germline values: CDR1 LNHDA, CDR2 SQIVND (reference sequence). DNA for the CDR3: TGTGCCAGTAGTATAGGGTTAAGTGGGGGCGACTATGGCTACACCTTC. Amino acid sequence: CASSIGLSGGDYGYTF.

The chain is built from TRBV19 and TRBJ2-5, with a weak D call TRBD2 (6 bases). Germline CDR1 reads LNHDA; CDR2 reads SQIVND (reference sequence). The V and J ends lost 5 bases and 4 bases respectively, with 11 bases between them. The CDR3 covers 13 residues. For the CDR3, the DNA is TGTGCCAGTAGTGTGGGACTCCGAGAGACCCAGTACTTC. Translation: CASSVGLRETQYF.

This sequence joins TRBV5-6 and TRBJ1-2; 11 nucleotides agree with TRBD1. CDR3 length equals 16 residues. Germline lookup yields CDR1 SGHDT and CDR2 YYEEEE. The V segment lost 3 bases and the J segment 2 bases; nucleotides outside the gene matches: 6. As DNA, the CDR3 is TGTGCCAGCAGCTCCAGGACAGGGGGCCCAAACTATGGCTACACCTTC. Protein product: CASSSRTGGPNYGYTF.

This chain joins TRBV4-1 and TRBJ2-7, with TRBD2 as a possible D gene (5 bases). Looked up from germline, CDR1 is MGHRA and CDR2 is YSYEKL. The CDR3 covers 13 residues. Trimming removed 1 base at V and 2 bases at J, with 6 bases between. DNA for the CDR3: TGCGCCAGCAGCCAAGCGGAGGCCTACGAGCAGTACTTC. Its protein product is CASSQAEAYEQYF.

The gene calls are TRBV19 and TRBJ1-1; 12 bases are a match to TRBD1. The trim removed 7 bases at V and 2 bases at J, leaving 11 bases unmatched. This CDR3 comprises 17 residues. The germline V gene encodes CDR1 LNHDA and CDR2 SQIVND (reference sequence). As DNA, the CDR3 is TGTGCCAGTACCATCTACCGGGACAGGGGGCAAAACACTGAAGCTTTCTTT. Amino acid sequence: CASTIYRDRGQNTEAFF. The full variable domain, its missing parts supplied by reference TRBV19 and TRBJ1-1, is DGGITQSPKYLFRKEGQNVTLSCEQNLNHDAMYWYRQDPGQGLRLIYYSQIVNDFQKGDIAEGYSVSREKKESFPLTVTSAQKNPTAFYLCASTIYRDRGQNTEAFFGQGTRLTVV.

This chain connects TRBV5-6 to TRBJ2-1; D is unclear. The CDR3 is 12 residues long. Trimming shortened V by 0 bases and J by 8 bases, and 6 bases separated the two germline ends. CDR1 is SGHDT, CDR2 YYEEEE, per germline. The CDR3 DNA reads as TGTGCCAGCAGCTTGGGTCCATATGAGCAGTTCTTC. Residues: CASSLGPYEQFF.

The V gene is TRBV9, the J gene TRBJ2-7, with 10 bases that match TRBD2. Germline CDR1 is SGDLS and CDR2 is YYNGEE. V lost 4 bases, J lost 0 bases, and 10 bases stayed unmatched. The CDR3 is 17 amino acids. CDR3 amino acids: CASSPSSAGGISYEQYF. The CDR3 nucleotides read TGTGCCAGCAGCCCTTCCTCAGCGGGGGGGATCTCCTACGAGCAGTACTTC. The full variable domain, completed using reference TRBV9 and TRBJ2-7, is DSGVTQTPKHLITATGQRVTLRCSPRSGDLSVYWYQQSLDQGLQFLIQYYNGEERAKGNILERFSAQQFPDLHSELNLSSLELGDSALYFCASSPSSAGGISYEQYFGPGTRLTVT.

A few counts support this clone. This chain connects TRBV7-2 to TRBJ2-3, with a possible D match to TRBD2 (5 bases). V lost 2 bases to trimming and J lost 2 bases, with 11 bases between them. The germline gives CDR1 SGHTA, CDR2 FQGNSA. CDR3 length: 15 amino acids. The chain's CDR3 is CASSLRHGVTDTQYF. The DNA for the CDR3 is TGTGCCAGCAGCTTAAGGCACGGGGTCACAGATACGCAGTATTTT.

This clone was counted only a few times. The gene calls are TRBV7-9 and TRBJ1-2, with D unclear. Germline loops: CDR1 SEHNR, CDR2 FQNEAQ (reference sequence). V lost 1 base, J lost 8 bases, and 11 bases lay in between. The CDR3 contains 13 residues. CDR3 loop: CASSLGGPRGYTF. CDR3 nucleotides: TGTGCCAGCAGCTTAGGAGGCCCGCGGGGCTACACCTTC.

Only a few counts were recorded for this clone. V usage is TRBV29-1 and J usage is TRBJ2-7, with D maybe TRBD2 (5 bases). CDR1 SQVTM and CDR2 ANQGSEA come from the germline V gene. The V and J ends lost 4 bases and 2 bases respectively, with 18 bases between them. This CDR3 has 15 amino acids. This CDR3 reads CSVVRTTSGPYEQYF. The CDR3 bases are TGCAGCGTTGTCCGAACTACCAGCGGCCCCTACGAGCAGTACTTC.

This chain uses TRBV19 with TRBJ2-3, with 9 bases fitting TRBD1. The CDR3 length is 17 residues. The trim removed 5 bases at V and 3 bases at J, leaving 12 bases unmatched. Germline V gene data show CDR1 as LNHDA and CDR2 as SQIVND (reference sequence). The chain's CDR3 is CASSPHRDRVWTDTQYF. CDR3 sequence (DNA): TGTGCCAGTAGTCCTCATCGGGACAGGGTGTGGACAGATACGCAGTATTTT.

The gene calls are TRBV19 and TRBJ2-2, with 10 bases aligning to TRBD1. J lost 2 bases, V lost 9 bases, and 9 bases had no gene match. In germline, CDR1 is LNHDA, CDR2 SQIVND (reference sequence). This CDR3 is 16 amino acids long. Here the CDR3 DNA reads TGTGCCAGCAAGACAGGGGGCCGTATTAACACCGGGGAGCTGTTTTTT. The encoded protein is CASKTGGRINTGELFF.

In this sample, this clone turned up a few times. The CDR3 nucleotides are TGTGCCAGCAGAGGACAGGGGACGAAGGAGACCCAGTACTTC. Residues: CASRGQGTKETQYF. The chain employs TRBV6-1 and TRBJ2-5; 9 bases map to TRBD1. The germline CDR1 and CDR2 sequences are MNHNS and SASEGT. The junction had 7 bases not matched to a gene; V was cut back by 6 bases and J by 5 bases. The CDR3 consists of 14 residues.

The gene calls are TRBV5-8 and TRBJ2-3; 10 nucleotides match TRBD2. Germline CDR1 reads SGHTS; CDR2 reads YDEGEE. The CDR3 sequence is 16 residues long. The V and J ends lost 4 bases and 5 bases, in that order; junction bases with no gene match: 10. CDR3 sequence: CASSTGALAGVDTQYF. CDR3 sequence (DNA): TGTGCCAGCAGCACCGGGGCCCTAGCGGGAGTAGATACGCAGTATTTT.

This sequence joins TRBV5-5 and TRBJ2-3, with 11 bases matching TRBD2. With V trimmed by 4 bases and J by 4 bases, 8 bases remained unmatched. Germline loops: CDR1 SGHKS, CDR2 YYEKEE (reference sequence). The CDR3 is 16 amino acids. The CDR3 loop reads CASSQRTSGLPDTQYF. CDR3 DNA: TGTGCCAGCAGCCAACGGACTAGCGGGCTTCCAGATACGCAGTATTTT.

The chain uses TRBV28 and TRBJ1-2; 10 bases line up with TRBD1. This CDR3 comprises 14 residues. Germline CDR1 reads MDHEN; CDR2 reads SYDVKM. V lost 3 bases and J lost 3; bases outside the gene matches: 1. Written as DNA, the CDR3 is TGTGCCAGCAGTTTTGACAGGGGGCACTATGGCTACACCTTC. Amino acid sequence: CASSFDRGHYGYTF.

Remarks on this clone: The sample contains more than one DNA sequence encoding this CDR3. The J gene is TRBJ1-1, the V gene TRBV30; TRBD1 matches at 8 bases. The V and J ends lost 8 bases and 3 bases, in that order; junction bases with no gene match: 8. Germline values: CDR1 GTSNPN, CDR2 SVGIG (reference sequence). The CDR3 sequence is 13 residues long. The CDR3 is CAKQGGGDTEAFF. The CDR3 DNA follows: TGTGCCAAACAGGGGGGTGGGGACACTGAAGCTTTCTTT.

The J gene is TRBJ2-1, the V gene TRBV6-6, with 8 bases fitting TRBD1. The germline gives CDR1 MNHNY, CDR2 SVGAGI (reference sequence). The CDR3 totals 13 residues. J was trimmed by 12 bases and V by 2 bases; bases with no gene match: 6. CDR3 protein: CASSYDTGGGQFF. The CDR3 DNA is TGTGCCAGCAGTTACGATACAGGGGGAGGGCAGTTCTTC.

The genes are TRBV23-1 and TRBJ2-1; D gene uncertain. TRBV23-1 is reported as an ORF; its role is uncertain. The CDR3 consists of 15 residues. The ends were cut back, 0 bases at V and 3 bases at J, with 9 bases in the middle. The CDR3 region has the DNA TGCGCCAGCAGTCAATCGGCGACAAACTACAATGAGCAGTTCTTC. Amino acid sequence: CASSQSATNYNEQFF.

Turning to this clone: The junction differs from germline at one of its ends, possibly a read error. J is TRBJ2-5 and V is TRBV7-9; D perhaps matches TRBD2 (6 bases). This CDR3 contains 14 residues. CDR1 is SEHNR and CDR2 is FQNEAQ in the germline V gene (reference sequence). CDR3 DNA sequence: TGTTCCAGCAGGGCCGCGGAGGGGTCAGAGACCCAGTACTTC. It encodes CSSRAAEGSETQYF. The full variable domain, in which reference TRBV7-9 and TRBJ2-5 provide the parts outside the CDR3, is DTGVSQNPRHKITKRGQNVTFRCDPISEHNRLYWYRQTLGQGPEFLTYFQNEAQLEKSRLLSDRFSAERPKGSFSTLEIQRTEQGDSAMYLCSSRAAEGSETQYFGPGTRLLVL.

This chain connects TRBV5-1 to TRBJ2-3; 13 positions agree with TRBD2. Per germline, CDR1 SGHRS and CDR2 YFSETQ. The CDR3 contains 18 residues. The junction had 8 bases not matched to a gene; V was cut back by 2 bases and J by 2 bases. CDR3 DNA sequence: TGCGCCAGCAGCTTCCGAACTAGCGGGGGGGTTTCCACAGATACGCAGTATTTT. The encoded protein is CASSFRTSGGVSTDTQYF.

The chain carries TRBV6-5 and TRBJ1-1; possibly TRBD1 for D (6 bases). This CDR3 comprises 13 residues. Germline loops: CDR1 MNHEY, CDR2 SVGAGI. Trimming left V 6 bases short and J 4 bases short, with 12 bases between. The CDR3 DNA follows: TGTGCCAGCAGACCCACCAGGGGCACTGAAGCTTTCTTT. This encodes CASRPTRGTEAFF.

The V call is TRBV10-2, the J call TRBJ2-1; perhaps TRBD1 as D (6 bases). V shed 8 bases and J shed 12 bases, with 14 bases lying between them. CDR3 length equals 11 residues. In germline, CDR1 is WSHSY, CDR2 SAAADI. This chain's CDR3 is CASAPRGRQFF. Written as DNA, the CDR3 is TGCGCCAGCGCCCCCAGGGGAAGGCAGTTCTTC.

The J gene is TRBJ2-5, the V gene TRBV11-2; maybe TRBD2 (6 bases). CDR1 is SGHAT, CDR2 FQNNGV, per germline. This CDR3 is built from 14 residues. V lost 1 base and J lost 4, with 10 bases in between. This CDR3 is CASSLGGTSETQYF. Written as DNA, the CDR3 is TGTGCCAGCAGCTTAGGTGGGACTTCAGAGACCCAGTACTTC.